Listed here are 11 T cell receptor beta chains from one sample, sequenced in a study of cytomegalovirus exposure and HLA in healthy donors. The protocol was immunoSEQ multiplex PCR, while the TCRdb copy is restricted to in-frame clones and leaves out a portion. The sample includes fewer than 150,000 clones, just under 85% of them seen just once. What was sequenced was PBMCs. Source of these receptors: a man aged 25 to 40 in good health and CMV-seropositive.

The genes are TRBV7-2 and TRBJ2-5; TRBD2 might be the D (6 bases). From germline, CDR1 is SGHTA and CDR2 FQGNSA. The V end was cut by 4 bases, the J end by 5 bases, with 8 bases between. The CDR3 sequence is 12 residues long. CDR3 coding DNA: TGTGCCAGCAGCTCGGCGGGGGAGACCCAGTACTTC. It specifies CASSSAGETQYF.

The genes are TRBV5-8 and TRBJ1-1; possible D gene TRBD1, 6 bases. CDR3 size: 14 residues. CDR1 is SGHTS, CDR2 YDEGEE, per germline. V lost 6 bases, J lost 5 bases, and 17 bases lay in between. CDR3 nucleotide sequence: TGTGCCAGCAATAGCAGGGGCGGGTGGACTGAAGCTTTCTTT. Translated, it gives CASNSRGGWTEAFF.

This clone was observed once. The V and J genes are TRBV6-6 and TRBJ2-3; tentative D call: TRBD2 (6 bases). Between the trimmed V and J ends, which lost 0 bases and 6 bases, there was a span of 16 bases. This CDR3 has 16 residues. Germline values: CDR1 MNHNY, CDR2 SVGAGI (reference sequence). The CDR3 spells CASSYSIYDSGDTQYF. In DNA, the CDR3 is TGTGCCAGCAGTTACTCGATATATGATAGCGGTGATACGCAGTATTTT.

This clone was recorded once. The chain employs TRBV19 and TRBJ1-5; no definite D call. This CDR3 comprises 16 residues. V lost 1 base and J lost 2, with 12 bases in between. CDR1 LNHDA and CDR2 SQIVND come from the germline V gene (reference sequence). This CDR3 reads CASSIGTGRGNQPQHF. In DNA form, the CDR3 reads TGTGCCAGTAGTATAGGGACGGGGAGAGGCAATCAGCCCCAGCATTTT.

This clone came up a few times. This chain links TRBV5-4 with TRBJ2-7; perhaps TRBD1 as D (6 bases). V lost 2 bases and J 6 bases, leaving 6 bases between the germline ends. Germline V lookup: CDR1 SGHNT, CDR2 YYREEE (reference sequence). CDR3 length: 11 residues. The CDR3 DNA reads as TGTGCCAGCAGCTTAGGGGGCGAGCAGTACTTC. Translated, it gives CASSLGGEQYF.

The V call is TRBV5-4, the J call TRBJ2-5, with TRBD2 matching over 11 bases. Germline CDR1 is SGHNT and CDR2 is YYREEE (reference sequence). CDR3 length: 15 residues. V shed 6 bases and J 2 bases; nucleotides not matched to a gene: 6. Here the CDR3 reads CASIPSGGRQETQYF. For the CDR3, the DNA is TGTGCCAGCATCCCTAGCGGGGGGAGGCAAGAGACCCAGTACTTC.

The chain employs TRBV5-6 and TRBJ2-7; no clear D gene. The CDR3 is 13 amino acids. Germline V gene lookup returns CDR1 SGHDT and CDR2 YYEEEE. Trimming cost V 0 bases and J 7 bases, with 11 bases left between them. The CDR3 region is CASSLVSAREQYF. The CDR3 DNA is TGTGCCAGCAGCTTGGTGTCCGCGCGGGAGCAGTACTTC.

The chain has TRBV6-1 and TRBJ1-3; D is uncertain. Germline V CDR1 and CDR2: MNHNS, SASEGT. The CDR3 runs to 16 residues. Trimming shortened V by 4 bases and J by 7 bases, and 20 bases separated the two germline ends. The chain's CDR3 is CASSVTGNYAGNTIYF. The DNA of the CDR3 is TGTGCCAGCAGTGTAACGGGAAACTACGCGGGGAACACCATATATTTT.

The chain has TRBV13 and TRBJ2-5; D uncertain. The V end lost 3 bases, the J end lost 5 bases, and 7 bases lay between the germline ends. CDR1 and CDR2 from the germline V gene are PRHDT and FYEKMQ (reference sequence). There are 12 residues in the CDR3. The DNA for the CDR3 is TGTGCCAGCAGCTTCGTCGGGGAGACCCAGTACTTC. Its protein is CASSFVGETQYF.

As concerns this clone: Other DNA sequences from this sample encode an identical CDR3 as well. The CDR3 reads CASSERGNTEAFF. The CDR3 coding sequence is TGCGCCAGCAGTGAGAGGGGGAACACTGAAGCTTTCTTT. This chain connects TRBV10-1 to TRBJ1-1; maybe TRBD1 (5 bases). In germline, CDR1 is WNHNN, CDR2 SYGVQD (reference sequence). Trimming took 2 bases from V and 1 from J, leaving 5 bases between them. The CDR3 is 13 residues long.

This sequence joins TRBV15 and TRBJ2-1, with a possible D match to TRBD2 (6 bases). The CDR3 extends over 16 amino acids. Trimming removed 3 bases from V and 2 bases from J, with 14 bases in between. Germline CDR1 is LNHNV and CDR2 is YYDKDF (reference sequence). CDR3: CATSRDWRAAYNEQFF. DNA of the CDR3: TGTGCCACCAGCAGGGACTGGAGGGCCGCCTACAATGAGCAGTTCTTC.